This TCR beta chain was profiled in a study of shared clonotypes between healthy human individuals. Study overall: The study used three CD4 naive, three CD4 memory, two CD8 naive and one CD8 memory plate per donor. Findings of the study overall: Against clonotypes common to all four donors, non-shared ones had lower generation probabilities. Compared with memory subsets, naive subsets generally had larger estimated richness.

The junction had 5 bases not matched to a gene; V was cut back by 3 bases and J by 4 bases. The CDR3 length is 14 residues. The germline gives CDR1 KGHSH, CDR2 LQKENI. This clone was counted once. The antigen is not known. Replicate PCRs from sorted subsets contained roughly 200 ng DNA, which is some 32,000 T cell genomes. The assay was immunoSEQ multiplex PCR, and TCRdb's table has in-frame clones only and misses some. There are some 1.5 million clones in the sample; over 95% occur only once, and 1% to 1.5% lies in the top ten. The sequence came from a man aged 25 to 45 in good health. What was sequenced was naive CD4+ T cells sorted from blood. The subset is: CD45RA+ positively selected. The rearrangement links TRBV18 to TRBJ1-2; 7 bases align to TRBD1. The CDR3 is CASSPQGVVYGYTF. The CDR3 DNA follows: TGTGCCAGCTCACCTCAGGGGGTGGTCTATGGCTACACCTTC.